This T cell receptor (beta chain) was identified during a study of cytomegalovirus exposure and HLA in healthy donors. Study background: A subsequent analysis reported that the 95 to 150 validation repertoires were produced on the same platform that had also been used for the 500 to 700 first-cohort repertoires. General study findings and limits: The tendency of first-cohort TCR clusters to co-occur in the 100 to 150 validation repertoires emerged from a later analysis. The study recorded 160 or so TCR beta chains that were cytomegalovirus-associated.

The repertoire was sequenced with immunoSEQ multiplex PCR; TCRdb's copy has only in-frame clones and lacks some. The sample shows 200,000 or so clones, about four fifths of them seen only once. To note about this clone: Its antigen is as yet unknown.

With 5 bases removed from V and 2 bases from J, the gap between germline ends came to 13 bases. The CDR3 extends over 14 amino acids. Looked up from germline, CDR1 is MNHEY and CDR2 is SMNVEV (reference sequence). Sequenced: PBMCs. This clonotype was sampled from a man aged 18 to 30 in good health and CMV-seropositive. The chain links TRBV27 to TRBJ2-7, with a possible D match to TRBD2 (5 bases). The CDR3 DNA is TGTGCCAGCAGTGAGGAGGTCGGGGCCTACGAGCAGTACTTC. Residues: CASSEEVGAYEQYF.